This TCR beta chain appears in the sequencing data of a study of early T cells in non-severe SARS-CoV-2 infection. This clonotype has ten or more counts. Its antigen is currently unknown. General study results and limits: VDJdb-based annotation leaned toward anti-spike CD8 responses and missed private and CD4 specificities.

This CDR3 has 17 residues. Germline values: CDR1 SGDLS, CDR2 YYNGEE. The V and J ends lost 0 bases and 0 bases respectively, with 12 bases between them. Individual cDNA molecules received unique molecular identifiers. TCRdb analysed the 5' RACE reads with MiXCR anew, one entry per CDR3 protein. The data contain 55,000 to 65,000 distinct CDR3 sequences, about 9.8% of them singletons. Material: whole blood. The source of this sequence is an adult who was a healthcare worker with PCR-confirmed SARS-CoV-2 infection or an uninfected control (not recorded which). The chain couples TRBV9 to TRBJ2-2, with D unresolved. In nucleotides, the CDR3 is TGTGCCAGCAGCGTAGCTAAGGCGGATGCGAACACCGGGGAGCTGTTTTTT. It codes for CASSVAKADANTGELFF.